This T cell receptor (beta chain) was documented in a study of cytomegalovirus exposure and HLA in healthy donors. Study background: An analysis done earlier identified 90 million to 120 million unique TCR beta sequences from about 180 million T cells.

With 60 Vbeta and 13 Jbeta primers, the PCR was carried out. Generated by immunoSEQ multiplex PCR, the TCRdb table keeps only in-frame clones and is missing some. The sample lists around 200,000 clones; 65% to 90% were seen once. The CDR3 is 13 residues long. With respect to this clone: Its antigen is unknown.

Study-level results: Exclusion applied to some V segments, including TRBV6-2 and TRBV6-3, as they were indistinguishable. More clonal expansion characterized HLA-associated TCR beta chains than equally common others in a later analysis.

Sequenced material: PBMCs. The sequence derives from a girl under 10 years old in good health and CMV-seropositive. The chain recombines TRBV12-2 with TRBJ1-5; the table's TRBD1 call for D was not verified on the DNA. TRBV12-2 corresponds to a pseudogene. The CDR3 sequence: CASRPQGRQPQHF. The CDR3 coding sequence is TGTGCAAGTCGCCCACAGGGACGCCAGCCCCAGCATTTT.